These 28 T cell receptor beta chains came from one sample sequenced in a study of cytomegalovirus exposure and HLA in healthy donors. Both 60 Vbeta primers and 13 Jbeta primers went into the PCR. Data came from immunoSEQ multiplex PCR; TCRdb stores just in-frame clones and leaves some out. The sample consists of 150,000 to 180,000 clones, roughly three quarters of them appearing once. Source material: PBMCs. Receptor source: a young man in good health and CMV-seropositive.

The genes are TRBV5-4 and TRBJ2-7; tentatively, D is TRBD1 (5 bases). Trimming shortened V by 3 bases and J by 3 bases, and 10 bases separated the two germline ends. The CDR3 contains 13 residues. CDR1 is SGHNT, CDR2 YYREEE, per germline (reference sequence). CDR3 region: CASSWGTVYEQYF. As DNA, the CDR3 is TGTGCCAGCAGCTGGGGCACGGTCTACGAGCAGTACTTC. Complete variable domain (other parts from reference TRBV5-4 and TRBJ2-7): ETGVTQSPTHLIKTRGQQVTLRCSSQSGHNTVSWYQQALGQGPQFIFQYYREEENGRGNFPPRFSGLQFPNYSSELNVNALELDDSALYLCASSWGTVYEQYFGPGTRLTVT.

This chain joins TRBV6-5 and TRBJ1-4, with D possibly TRBD1 on 5 matching bases. Germline CDR1 reads MNHEY; CDR2 reads SVGAGI. The CDR3 has 14 residues. The V gene lost 6 bases and the J gene lost 7 bases, with 15 bases spanning the gap. This chain's CDR3 is CASSLTGGVEKLFF. CDR3 coding DNA: TGTGCCAGCAGCCTCACGGGGGGGGTTGAAAAACTGTTTTTT.

This clone is a singleton in its sample. This chain uses TRBV19 with TRBJ1-1; D gene uncertain. Looked up from germline, CDR1 is LNHDA and CDR2 is SQIVND (reference sequence). Trimming pared 3 bases from V and 3 bases from J, leaving 11 bases between. The CDR3 has 14 amino acids. This CDR3 reads CASSISELDTEAFF. CDR3 coding DNA: TGTGCCAGTAGTATCTCGGAGTTGGACACTGAAGCTTTCTTT.

The J gene is TRBJ2-7, the V gene TRBV10-2, with 8 bases lining up with TRBD2. The CDR3 runs to 19 residues. In germline, CDR1 is WSHSY, CDR2 SAAADI. The trim removed 6 bases at V and 0 bases at J, leaving 19 bases unmatched. CDR3 coding DNA: TGCGCCAGCAGCGTGTATAATGGACTAGCACCACACATCTCCTACGAGCAGTACTTC. This encodes CASSVYNGLAPHISYEQYF.

CDR3 sequence reads: CASSYEGYSTDTQYF. The CDR3 bases are TGTGCCAGCAGTTACGAGGGCTATAGCACAGATACGCAGTATTTT. J is TRBJ2-3 and V is TRBV6-6, with D possibly being TRBD2 (5 bases). The CDR3 has 15 amino acids. CDR1 is MNHNY, CDR2 SVGAGI, per germline (reference sequence). V was pared by 2 bases and J by 0 bases, with 9 bases between.

The chain uses TRBV27 and TRBJ2-7; a possible D gene is TRBD2 (6 bases). Trimming took off 8 bases at V and 1 base at J, with 15 bases between the two ends. This CDR3 is built from 14 residues. Germline V gene sequence: CDR1 MNHEY, CDR2 SMNVEV (reference sequence). As DNA, the CDR3 is TGTGCCAGCGGATACCGGGACTTTTCCTACGAGCAGTACTTC. It is translated as CASGYRDFSYEQYF.

This rearrangement joins TRBV2 to TRBJ2-3; 7 bases fit TRBD2. Germline V gives CDR1 SNHLY, CDR2 FYNNEI. This CDR3 spans 17 amino acids. Trimming took 6 bases from V and 1 from J; bases not matched to a gene: 13. The CDR3 reads CASSPGRRERRTDTQYF. The CDR3, as DNA: TGTGCCAGCAGCCCTGGGAGGCGGGAGCGCCGCACAGATACGCAGTATTTT.

The rearrangement joins TRBV2 to TRBJ1-5, with TRBD1 identical over 9 bases. The CDR3 totals 13 residues. CDR1 and CDR2 (germline): SNHLY, FYNNEI. The junction had 4 bases not matched to a gene; V was cut back by 7 bases and J by 6 bases. CDR3 DNA sequence: TGTGCCAGCAAGGGACAGGGAGGTCAGCCCCAGCATTTT. As protein: CASKGQGGQPQHF.

This clone came up once. The V gene is TRBV7-9, the J gene TRBJ1-5; 7 bases align to TRBD1. Germline V gene data show CDR1 as SEHNR and CDR2 as FQNEAQ (reference sequence). The trim removed 5 bases at V and 0 bases at J, leaving 4 bases unmatched. CDR3 length equals 15 residues. The CDR3 spells CASSRTGDSNQPQHF. The CDR3 bases are TGTGCCAGCAGCCGCACAGGGGATAGCAATCAGCCCCAGCATTTT. The whole variable domain, remainder taken from reference TRBV7-9 and TRBJ1-5, is DTGVSQNPRHKITKRGQNVTFRCDPISEHNRLYWYRQTLGQGPEFLTYFQNEAQLEKSRLLSDRFSAERPKGSFSTLEIQRTEQGDSAMYLCASSRTGDSNQPQHFGDGTRLSIL.

The chain recombines TRBV11-2 with TRBJ1-1, with a possible D match to TRBD1 (5 bases). The V gene's germline CDR1 is SGHAT and CDR2 FQNNGV. The CDR3 consists of 14 residues. The V and J ends lost 5 bases and 4 bases respectively, with 14 bases between them. CDR3 bases: TGTGCCAGCAGCCCCGGTTCAGGGTTCACTGAAGCTTTCTTT. Translating gives CASSPGSGFTEAFF.

This chain links TRBV4-2 with TRBJ2-2, with no clear D. Germline CDR1 LGHNA, CDR2 YNFKEQ. This CDR3 comprises 15 residues. The ends were cut back, 0 bases at V and 6 bases at J, with 11 bases in the middle. DNA of the CDR3: TGTGCCAGCAGCCAAGATCGAAGCGCCCCCGGGGAGCTGTTTTTT. It yields the protein CASSQDRSAPGELFF.

The chain links TRBV27 to TRBJ2-7, with 10 positions matching TRBD1. In germline, CDR1 is MNHEY, CDR2 SMNVEV (reference sequence). The V and J ends lost 3 bases and 4 bases, in that order; junction bases with no gene match: 6. This CDR3 is 15 amino acids long. The CDR3 region is CASSFFGTGEYEQYF. The CDR3 bases are TGTGCCAGCAGTTTTTTCGGGACAGGGGAATACGAGCAGTACTTC.

A single count supports this clone. The chain joins TRBV30 to TRBJ2-7, with 13 bases fitting TRBD2. The V gene's germline CDR1 is GTSNPN and CDR2 SVGIG (reference sequence). Germline trimming cut 2 bases from V and 6 bases from J; bases unmatched to any gene: 4. This CDR3 comprises 14 residues. CDR3 nucleotides: TGTGCCTGGAGTTACGGACTAGCGGGAGTCGAGCAGTACTTC. Translation gives CAWSYGLAGVEQYF.

This chain uses TRBV7-3 with TRBJ1-2; no reliable D call. Germline V gene lookup returns CDR1 SGHTA and CDR2 FQGTGA. V was pared by 1 base and J by 4 bases, with 7 bases between. The CDR3 extends over 13 amino acids. This chain's CDR3 is CASSLNTAYGYTF. The DNA of the CDR3 is TGTGCCAGCAGCTTAAATACAGCCTATGGCTACACCTTC.

V is TRBV14 and J is TRBJ2-1, with no clear D. Germline CDR1 SGHDN, CDR2 FVKESK. The CDR3 spans 13 residues. Trimming took 1 base from V and 9 from J, leaving 10 bases between them. CDR3 coding DNA: TGTGCCAGCAGCCAAGCCCGGTGGGCTGAGCAGTTCTTC. It encodes CASSQARWAEQFF.

The chain couples TRBV9 to TRBJ2-3; TRBD2 matches at 7 bases. CDR3 length: 15 residues. Per germline, CDR1 SGDLS and CDR2 YYNGEE. V trimming: 4 bases; J trimming: 0 bases; junction bases outside the gene matches: 5. DNA of the CDR3: TGTGCCAGCAGCACCTCGGGACTAAGCACAGATACGCAGTATTTT. As protein: CASSTSGLSTDTQYF.

The chain carries TRBV6-1 and TRBJ1-1; TRBD1 matches at 7 bases. The V gene end was trimmed by 10 bases and the J gene end by 0 bases; junction bases not matched to a gene: 5. This CDR3 contains 13 residues. Germline CDR1 and CDR2: MNHNS and SASEGT. This CDR3 is CANADRVNTEAFF. The CDR3 DNA reads TGTGCCAACGCTGACAGGGTGAACACTGAAGCTTTCTTT.

This clone was seen a handful of times. The genes are TRBV7-9 and TRBJ2-7, with a possible D match to TRBD1 (6 bases). Trimming removed 4 bases from V and 3 bases from J, with 16 bases in between. This CDR3 contains 15 residues. CDR1 is SEHNR and CDR2 is FQNEAQ in the germline V gene (reference sequence). In DNA, the CDR3 is TGTGCCAGCAGCTCCATACAGGGAGCCGTCTACGAGCAGTACTTC. This sequence encodes CASSSIQGAVYEQYF.

This clone occurred once. This rearrangement joins TRBV28 to TRBJ1-4, with 9 bases fitting TRBD1. Germline CDR1 reads MDHEN; CDR2 reads SYDVKM. V lost 3 bases and J lost 6; bases outside the gene matches: 8. The CDR3 is made up of 16 amino acids. The CDR3 sequence: CASSFPGQGGDEKLFF. CDR3 nucleotides: TGTGCCAGCAGTTTCCCGGGACAGGGAGGGGATGAAAAACTGTTTTTT.

V gene TRBV30 combines with J gene TRBJ2-2; 7 bases are shared with TRBD1. Germline CDR1 is GTSNPN and CDR2 is SVGIG (reference sequence). This CDR3 is 13 amino acids long. V dropped 8 bases and J dropped 2; count of bases not matched to a gene: 5. In DNA form, the CDR3 reads TGTGCCAGGGCAGGGGGTAACACCGGGGAGCTGTTTTTT. It is translated as CARAGGNTGELFF.

This sequence joins TRBV5-1 and TRBJ2-5, with 10 bases identical to TRBD2. V trimming: 2 bases; J trimming: 4 bases; junction bases outside the gene matches: 2. The CDR3 has 14 residues. Germline V gene sequence: CDR1 SGHRS, CDR2 YFSETQ. This CDR3 is CASSLAGGGETQYF. In DNA form, the CDR3 reads TGCGCCAGCAGCTTAGCGGGAGGGGGAGAGACCCAGTACTTC.

V gene TRBV7-9 combines with J gene TRBJ1-3, with 8 bases lining up with TRBD1. The CDR3 sequence is 13 residues long. The trim removed 10 bases at V and 2 bases at J, leaving 4 bases unmatched. Germline CDR1 is SEHNR and CDR2 is FQNEAQ (reference sequence). This CDR3 reads CAIPTGAGNTIYF. The CDR3 nucleotides read TGTGCCATCCCGACAGGGGCTGGAAACACCATATATTTT. The full variable domain, in which reference TRBV7-9 and TRBJ1-3 provide the parts outside the CDR3, is DTGVSQNPRHKITKRGQNVTFRCDPISEHNRLYWYRQTLGQGPEFLTYFQNEAQLEKSRLLSDRFSAERPKGSFSTLEIQRTEQGDSAMYLCAIPTGAGNTIYFGEGSWLTVV.

This chain joins TRBV7-2 and TRBJ1-1; 8 bases map to TRBD1. CDR3 length: 15 amino acids. Germline values: CDR1 SGHTA, CDR2 FQGNSA. V was pared by 6 bases and J by 4 bases, with 10 bases of the junction left unmatched. In DNA form, the CDR3 reads TGTGCCAGCAGATTCACAGGGGGGGGGTTCACTGAAGCTTTCTTT. This sequence encodes CASRFTGGGFTEAFF.

This rearrangement joins TRBV30 to TRBJ1-4; no definite D call. The CDR3 consists of 12 residues. Between the trimmed V and J ends, which lost 0 bases and 6 bases, there was a span of 5 bases. Germline CDR1 reads GTSNPN; CDR2 reads SVGIG (reference sequence). The CDR3 DNA sequence: TGTGCCTGGAGTGTACGGGATGAAAAACTGTTTTTT. Translation gives CAWSVRDEKLFF.

The chain uses TRBV28 and TRBJ1-5; D is perhaps TRBD1 (6 bases). Germline-derived CDR1 and CDR2 are MDHEN and SYDVKM. V gave up 1 base and J gave up 2 bases, with 9 bases separating them. This CDR3 contains 15 residues. The CDR3 DNA reads TGTGCCAGCAGTTTATCACAGGGAGGCAATCAGCCCCAGCATTTT. Translation: CASSLSQGGNQPQHF.

V and J are TRBV5-4 and TRBJ2-3; TRBD1 is a possible D gene (6 bases). V lost 5 bases to trimming and J lost 1 base, with 8 bases between them. This CDR3 is 13 amino acids long. Germline loops: CDR1 SGHNT, CDR2 YYREEE (reference sequence). DNA of the CDR3: TGTGCCAGCAGACCAGGGGGCACAGATACGCAGTATTTT. Encoded protein: CASRPGGTDTQYF.

The rearrangement joins TRBV27 to TRBJ2-7; possibly TRBD2 for D (5 bases). Per germline, CDR1 MNHEY and CDR2 SMNVEV (reference sequence). The CDR3 has 13 residues. V was shortened by 3 bases and J by 7 bases, with 13 bases between the two germline ends. CDR3 protein: CASSFGELGEQYF. In DNA form, the CDR3 reads TGTGCCAGCAGTTTCGGGGAGCTTGGGGAGCAGTACTTC.

The chain uses TRBV6-5 and TRBJ1-5; no reliable D call. The ends were cut back, 6 bases at V and 6 bases at J, with 12 bases in the middle. Germline CDR1 reads MNHEY; CDR2 reads SVGAGI. The CDR3 covers 13 residues. CDR3 region: CASRPAGVQPQHF. The CDR3, as DNA: TGTGCCAGCAGGCCCGCCGGGGTTCAGCCCCAGCATTTT.